The present T cell receptor (beta chain) was sequenced within a study of blood T cell repertoires in COVID-19 (dated by TCRdb to between 2020 and 2021). Looking at the study overall: The collaborator samples originated in the United States, Italy and Spain and spanned the acute and convalescent phases of COVID-19. The prospective study material was composed of cDNA or gDNA derived from T cells, B-cell-depleted T cells, or PBMCs. The samples were drawn from two sources: the first 160 participants of the ongoing ImmuneRACE study, and 1,000 to 1,500 subjects contributed by 6 global collaborators. A de-identified subject ID, COVID-19 status, age in years and sex were almost always included in the sample metadata. The repertoires were released in a freely available public database intended as a resource for research on the immune response to SARS-CoV-2. Deeply sampled blood TCRbeta repertoires from subjects exposed to, actively infected with, or recovered from COVID-19 were included in the dataset. Where available, HLA class I and class II types were obtained from metadata supplied by the sample provider rather than from assay-based typing. The research as a whole found: Clinical and demographic metadata were provided uncurated, with the amount varying by source and participant.

From a lookup of the germline V gene, CDR1 and CDR2 are SGHRS and YFSETQ. The CDR3 numbers 15 residues from cysteine through phenylalanine. Just CDR3 DNA is preserved here, 45 bases in frame from base 1. Trimming removed 4 bases from V and 8 bases from J, leaving 18 bases between the germline ends. TCRbeta CDR3 regions were amplified from genomic DNA using the immunoSEQ Assay, a bias-controlled multiplex PCR. The paper's processing steps were these. Within the assay, amplification of reference gene primers was used to estimate how many nucleated cells each sample contained. To quantify the absolute abundance of each unique TCRbeta CDR3 rearrangement, sequence reads were collapsed and filtered. For each sample, productive Simpson clonality was calculated by taking the square root of Simpson's diversity index across productive rearrangements. TCRdb obtained this table from immuneACCESS and retained in-frame rearrangements with V and J assigned. These tables miss some clones; where compared with another copy, unresolved V genes account for less than half of the shortfall, and the remainder is unexplained. The V and J calls and clone size were taken over from that table, and D and trimming were inferred from the DNA. The sample table contains 250,000 or so clones; only one count was recorded for approximately 82% of them. 1.9% of the sample is in the top ten clones.

Samples from volunteer blood donors who had recovered from COVID-19 were contributed by a second Seattle source. The collaborating institutions used their own protocols to collect whole blood in K2EDTA tubes. For TCRbeta analysis, collaborators shipped samples in one of three forms: frozen whole blood, isolated PBMCs, or DNA extracted from either of those sample types. With regard to this clone: The antigen this receptor binds is unknown. No much larger clone is present one base from it, and per-base qualities are unavailable.

Sequenced: peripheral blood. This receptor was taken from a man in his thirties or forties who had recovered from COVID-19. The chain uses TRBV5-1 and TRBJ1-4; a weak D assignment points to TRBD1 (5 bases agree). The DNA reads as follows: TGCGCCAGCAGCATGGGACCGGGGGGTGGAGAAAAACTGTTTTTT. It codes for CASSMGPGGGEKLFF.